The next 20 T cell receptor beta chains were all read from a single sample in a study of T cells in Graves' hyperthyroidism and ophthalmopathy. Amplification yielded TCR beta CDR3 regions, with RNA transcripts as the source. An initial round of RT-PCR targeting the TCR CDR3 relied on the HTBI primer set. MiXCR, run by TCRdb on the multiplex PCR reads, gives a single entry per CDR3 protein. The table has 350,000 to 450,000 distinct CDR3 sequences, over 11% seen once. The specimen was blood. These TCRs come from a man aged 45-60 years with Graves' ophthalmopathy.

Notes on this clonotype: With a much larger clone just one base away, this may be a read error. The rearrangement links TRBV7-8 to TRBJ2-6, with a tentative D call TRBD2 (5 bases). The V end was cut by 6 bases, the J end by 0 bases, with 12 bases between. The germline CDR1 and CDR2 sequences are SGHVS and FQNEAQ. This CDR3 contains 16 residues. Written as DNA, the CDR3 is TGTGCCAGCAGGCTAGCCGCGCTCTCTGGGGCCAACGTCCTGACTTTC. Amino acids: CASRLAALSGANVLTF.

This chain's CDR3 is CASSPGLRTGPSAEQYF. The CDR3 nucleotides are TGTGCCAGCAGTCCGGGACTGCGGACGGGGCCTTCGGCCGAGCAGTACTTC. This chain uses TRBV12-3 or TRBV12-4 with TRBJ2-7; a weak D match, TRBD2 (6 bases). Trimming shortened V by 5 bases and J by 6 bases, and 26 bases separated the two germline ends. This CDR3 has 17 residues.

This clonotype has ten or more counts. The CDR3 nucleotides read TGTGCCAGCGGAAGCCGGCAGGGGTCACACGAGCAGTACTTC. Protein sequence: CASGSRQGSHEQYF. The chain employs TRBV7-9 and TRBJ2-7, with D perhaps TRBD1 (6 bases). The CDR3 is made up of 14 amino acids. Trimming took off 8 bases at V and 5 bases at J, with 19 bases between the two ends. Per germline, CDR1 SEHNR and CDR2 FQNEAQ (reference sequence).

A note on this clonotype: Since a much larger clone is just one base distant, this may be a read error. The rearrangement uses TRBV13 and TRBJ2-7, with 10 bases identical to TRBD2. The J segment lost 7 bases and the V segment lost 6 bases, leaving 9 bases of the junction unmatched. Germline V gene data show CDR1 as PRHDT and CDR2 as FYEKMQ (reference sequence). The CDR3 is 14 amino acids. The CDR3 region has the DNA TGTGCCAGCAGTCCAGCGGGAGGGCCGAAAGAGCAGTACTTC. Residues: CASSPAGGPKEQYF.

The table lists this clonotype with many counts. This chain links TRBV19 with TRBJ2-5; perhaps D is TRBD1 or TRBD2 (5 bases each). CDR1 is LNHDA, CDR2 SQIVND, per germline (reference sequence). Trimming removed 3 bases at V and 4 bases at J, with 15 bases between. This CDR3 has 15 amino acids. The DNA of the CDR3 is TGTGCCAGTAGTATTGCTTGGGGGAAAGGAGAGACCCAGTACTTC. This codes for CASSIAWGKGETQYF.

This clonotype has only a few counts. V and J are TRBV7-2 and TRBJ2-3; D perhaps matches TRBD2 (5 bases). Per germline, CDR1 SGHTA and CDR2 FQGNSA. The CDR3 is made up of 12 amino acids. Trimming stripped 1 base from V and 9 bases from J, with 8 bases between. This CDR3 is CASSLVTGTQYF. DNA for the CDR3: TGTGCCAGCAGCTTAGTTACGGGGACGCAGTATTTT. The full variable domain, completed using reference TRBV7-2 and TRBJ2-3, is GAGVSQSPSNKVTEKGKDVELRCDPISGHTALYWYRQSLGQGLEFLIYFQGNSAPDKSGLPSDRFSAERTGGSVSTLTIQRTQQEDSAVYLCASSLVTGTQYFGPGTRLTVL.

This clonotype came up many times. V gene TRBV2 combines with J gene TRBJ2-1, with TRBD2 matching over 9 bases. V was pared by 2 bases and J by 6 bases, with 5 bases of the junction left unmatched. Germline CDR1 is SNHLY and CDR2 is FYNNEI. The CDR3 is 15 amino acids. CDR3 protein: CASSETAGGLNEQFF. CDR3 sequence (DNA): TGTGCCAGCAGTGAAACGGCGGGAGGGCTCAATGAGCAGTTCTTC.

The chain couples TRBV29-1 to TRBJ2-1, with D possibly being TRBD2 (6 bases). The CDR3 runs to 13 residues. Between the trimmed V and J ends, which lost 7 bases and 6 bases, there was a span of 16 bases. Germline V CDR1 and CDR2: SQVTM, ANQGSEA. CDR3 protein: CSGRDPMPNEQFF. The CDR3 DNA follows: TGCAGCGGGAGGGACCCGATGCCCAATGAGCAGTTCTTC.

V gene TRBV20-1 combines with J gene TRBJ2-7; D assignment may be TRBD1 or TRBD2 (6 bases each). The CDR3 runs to 14 residues. Germline V gene sequence: CDR1 DFQATT, CDR2 SNEGSKA (reference sequence). V was pared by 6 bases and J by 3 bases, with 18 bases between. The CDR3 nucleotides read TGCAGTGCAAGCCTGGGGGCGGGATACTACGAGCAGTACTTC. Translated, it gives CSASLGAGYYEQYF.

This clonotype was seen ten or more times. This rearrangement joins TRBV27 to TRBJ1-1; weak D call: TRBD1 (5 bases). V lost 6 bases, J lost 5 bases, and 13 bases lay in between. CDR3 size: 13 residues. Germline lookup yields CDR1 MNHEY and CDR2 SMNVEV (reference sequence). CDR3 in amino acids: CASSIPGGTEAFF. The CDR3 coding sequence is TGTGCCAGCAGCATACCGGGGGGGACTGAAGCTTTCTTT.

This sequence joins TRBV12-3 or TRBV12-4 and TRBJ2-1; 10 bases fit TRBD1. J was trimmed by 5 bases and V by 6 bases; bases with no gene match: 7. The CDR3 has 15 amino acids. The CDR3 DNA reads TGTGCCAGCAGCTCCGGACAGGGGGGGAACAATGAGCAGTTCTTC. It specifies CASSSGQGGNNEQFF.

The chain carries TRBV14 and TRBJ2-6; no firm D call. The length of the CDR3 is 19 residues. Deletions cut 4 bases from V and 0 bases from J, with 19 bases between. Germline lookup yields CDR1 SGHDN and CDR2 FVKESK. The CDR3 DNA reads TGTGCCAGCAGCCCCCCCACTCTCGGGTTTGCCTCTGGGGCCAACGTCCTGACTTTC. The encoded protein is CASSPPTLGFASGANVLTF.

Ten or more counts support this clonotype. The chain recombines TRBV28 with TRBJ2-7, with 13 bases matching TRBD2. The trim removed 5 bases at V and 3 bases at J, leaving 10 bases unmatched. The germline CDR1 and CDR2 sequences are MDHEN and SYDVKM. The CDR3 sequence is 17 residues long. The CDR3 sequence is CASSPPGTSGTLYEQYF. CDR3 nucleotide sequence: TGTGCCAGCAGTCCGCCCGGGACTAGCGGGACGCTCTACGAGCAGTACTTC.

This clonotype occurred many times. The chain has TRBV6-1 and TRBJ1-5; D remains unclear. The germline V and J ends were trimmed by 5 bases and 0 bases, with 17 bases remaining between them. CDR1 MNHNS and CDR2 SASEGT come from the germline V gene. The CDR3 has 17 residues. CDR3 sequence (DNA): TGTGCCAGCAGTTCATCACGGTCGGGGTATAGCAATCAGCCCCAGCATTTT. Translation gives CASSSSRSGYSNQPQHF.

This clonotype was seen more than once but under ten times. The J gene is TRBJ2-3, the V gene TRBV5-1; TRBD2 aligns across 11 bases. The V segment lost 0 bases and the J segment 5 bases; nucleotides outside the gene matches: 5. The germline CDR1 and CDR2 sequences are SGHRS and YFSETQ. This CDR3 is built from 16 residues. CDR3 protein: CASSLASLAGGDTQYF. The CDR3 bases are TGCGCCAGCAGCTTGGCGAGTCTAGCGGGAGGAGATACGCAGTATTTT.

The sample holds many counts of this clonotype. This chain joins TRBV7-8 and TRBJ2-2, with 9 bases aligning to TRBD1. This CDR3 region has 14 residues. Germline CDR1 and CDR2: SGHVS and FQNEAQ. The V and J ends lost 6 bases and 7 bases, in that order; junction bases with no gene match: 6. In DNA form, the CDR3 reads TGTGCCAGCAGACGGACAGGGGCCGGCGGGGAGCTGTTTTTT. Translation gives CASRRTGAGGELFF.

This sequence joins TRBV24-1 and TRBJ2-1, with TRBD2 matching 8 bases. The V gene's germline CDR1 is KGHDR and CDR2 SFDVKD. V lost 4 bases and J lost 0; bases outside the gene matches: 4. The CDR3 is 16 residues long. The CDR3 DNA sequence: TGTGCCACCAGTGAGAGTAGCGGGAACTCCTACAATGAGCAGTTCTTC. Translation: CATSESSGNSYNEQFF.

This clonotype was detected ten times or more. The chain joins TRBV6-1 to TRBJ2-1; 12 bases match TRBD2. Germline assignment: CDR1 MNHNS and CDR2 SASEGT. The CDR3 consists of 16 residues. The V and J ends lost 7 bases and 3 bases, in that order; junction bases with no gene match: 7. The CDR3 bases are TGTGCCAGCACCTTGACTAGCGGGAGCCTCTACAATGAGCAGTTCTTC. The encoded protein is CASTLTSGSLYNEQFF.

The CDR3 nucleotides are TGTGCCACCAGCGCCTTAGGAGTTGGCTACACCTTC. Encoded protein: CATSALGVGYTF. The chain uses TRBV15 and TRBJ1-2; D gene uncertain. This CDR3 has 12 amino acids. Germline CDR1 LNHNV, CDR2 YYDKDF (reference sequence). Trimming pared 5 bases from V and 7 bases from J, leaving 11 bases between.

This clonotype was detected a few times. The chain has TRBV5-1 and TRBJ2-5; D is unresolved. The CDR3 loop spans 14 amino acids. V gave up 1 base and J gave up 4 bases, with 11 bases separating them. Germline CDR1 and CDR2: SGHRS and YFSETQ. The chain's CDR3 is CASSLRAPRETQYF. The CDR3 region has the DNA TGCGCCAGCAGCTTGAGGGCACCGCGAGAGACCCAGTACTTC.